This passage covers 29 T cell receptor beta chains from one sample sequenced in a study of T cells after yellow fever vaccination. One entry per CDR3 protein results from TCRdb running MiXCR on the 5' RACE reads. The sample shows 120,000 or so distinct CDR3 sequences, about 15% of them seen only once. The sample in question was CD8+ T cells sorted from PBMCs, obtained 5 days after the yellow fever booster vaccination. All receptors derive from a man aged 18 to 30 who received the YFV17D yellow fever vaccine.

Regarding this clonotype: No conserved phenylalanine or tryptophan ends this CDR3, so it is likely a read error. CDR3 coding DNA: TGTGCCAGCAGCTTAGGACAGCGGGGGAACAATGAGCAGTTCTCC. Amino acid sequence: CASSLGQRGNNEQFS. This sequence joins TRBV7-6 and TRBJ2-1, with 8 bases fitting TRBD2. Germline V gene sequence: CDR1 SGHVS, CDR2 FNYEAQ. V was clipped by 1 base and J by 5 bases; unmatched bases: 4. The CDR3 has 15 amino acids.

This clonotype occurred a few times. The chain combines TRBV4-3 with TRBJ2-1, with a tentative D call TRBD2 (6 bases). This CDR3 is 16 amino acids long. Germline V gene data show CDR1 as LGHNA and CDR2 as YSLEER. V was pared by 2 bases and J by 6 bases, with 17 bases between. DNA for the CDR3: TGCGCCAGCAGCCAATCTCTAGCGCTATTAGGCAATGAGCAGTTCTTC. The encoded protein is CASSQSLALLGNEQFF.

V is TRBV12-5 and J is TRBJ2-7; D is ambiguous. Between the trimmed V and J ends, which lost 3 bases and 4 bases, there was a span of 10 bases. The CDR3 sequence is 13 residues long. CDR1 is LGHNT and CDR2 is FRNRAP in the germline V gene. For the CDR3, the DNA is TGTGCTAGTGGTTTCGGCGACGGGTACGAGCAGTACTTC. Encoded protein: CASGFGDGYEQYF.

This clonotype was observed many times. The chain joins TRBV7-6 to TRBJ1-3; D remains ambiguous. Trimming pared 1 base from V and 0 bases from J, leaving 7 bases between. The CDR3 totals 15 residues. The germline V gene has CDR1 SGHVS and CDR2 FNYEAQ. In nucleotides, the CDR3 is TGTGCCAGCAGCTTAGGATCCCGCTCTGGAAACACCATATATTTT. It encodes CASSLGSRSGNTIYF. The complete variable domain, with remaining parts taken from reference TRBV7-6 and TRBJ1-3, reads GAGVSQSPRYKVTKRGQDVALRCDPISGHVSLYWYRQALGQGPEFLTYFNYEAQQDKSGLPNDRFSAERPEGSISTLTIQRTEQRDSAMYRCASSLGSRSGNTIYFGEGSWLTVV.

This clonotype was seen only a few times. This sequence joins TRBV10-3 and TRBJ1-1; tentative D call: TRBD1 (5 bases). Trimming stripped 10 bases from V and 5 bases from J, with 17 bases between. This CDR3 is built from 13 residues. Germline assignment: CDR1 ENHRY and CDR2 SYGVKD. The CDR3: CASLPLGGTEAFF. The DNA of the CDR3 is TGTGCCAGCCTCCCTCTTGGGGGGACTGAAGCTTTCTTT.

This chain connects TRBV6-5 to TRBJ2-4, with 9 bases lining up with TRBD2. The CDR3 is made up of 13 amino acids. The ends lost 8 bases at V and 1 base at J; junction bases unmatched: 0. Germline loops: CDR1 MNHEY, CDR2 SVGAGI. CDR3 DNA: TGTGCCAGCGCGGGAGGGGCCAAAAACATTCAGTACTTC. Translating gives CASAGGAKNIQYF.

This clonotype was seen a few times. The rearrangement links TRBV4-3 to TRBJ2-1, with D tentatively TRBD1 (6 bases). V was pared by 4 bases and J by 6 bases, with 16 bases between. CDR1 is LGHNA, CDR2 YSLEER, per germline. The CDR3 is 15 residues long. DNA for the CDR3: TGCGCCAGCAGCCCCTTGGAAACAGGGCTCAATGAGCAGTTCTTC. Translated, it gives CASSPLETGLNEQFF.

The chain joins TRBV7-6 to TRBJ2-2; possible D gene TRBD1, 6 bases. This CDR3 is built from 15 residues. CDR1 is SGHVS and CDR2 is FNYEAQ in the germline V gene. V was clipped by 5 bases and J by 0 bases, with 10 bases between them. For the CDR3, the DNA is TGTGCCAGCAGCCCATCAGGGGCGAACACCGGGGAGCTGTTTTTT. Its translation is CASSPSGANTGELFF.

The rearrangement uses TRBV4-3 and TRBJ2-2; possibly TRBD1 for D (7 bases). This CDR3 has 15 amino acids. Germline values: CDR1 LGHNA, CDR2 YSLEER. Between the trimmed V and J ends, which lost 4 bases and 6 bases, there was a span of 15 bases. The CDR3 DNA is TGCGCCAGCAGCCCCCTGGAGGGGGCTGCCGGGGAGCTGTTTTTT. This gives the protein CASSPLEGAAGELFF.

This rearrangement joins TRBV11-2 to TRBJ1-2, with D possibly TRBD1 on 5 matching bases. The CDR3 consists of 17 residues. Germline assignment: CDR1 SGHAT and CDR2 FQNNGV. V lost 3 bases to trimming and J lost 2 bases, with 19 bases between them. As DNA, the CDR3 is TGTGCCAGCAGCTTTTCCGCCGCCAGGACACCAAACTATGGCTACACCTTC. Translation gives CASSFSAARTPNYGYTF.

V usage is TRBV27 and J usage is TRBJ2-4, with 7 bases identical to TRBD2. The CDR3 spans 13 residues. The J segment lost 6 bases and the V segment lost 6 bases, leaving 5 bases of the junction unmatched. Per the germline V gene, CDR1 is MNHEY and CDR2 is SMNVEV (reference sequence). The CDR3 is CASRTRLANIQYF. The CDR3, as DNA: TGTGCCAGCAGGACACGACTAGCAAACATTCAGTACTTC.

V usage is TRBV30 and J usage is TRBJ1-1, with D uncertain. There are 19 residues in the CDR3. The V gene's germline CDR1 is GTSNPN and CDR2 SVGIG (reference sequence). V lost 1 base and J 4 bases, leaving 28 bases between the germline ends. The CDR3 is CAWSEQFKARTRWGTEAFF. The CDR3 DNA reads TGTGCCTGGAGTGAACAGTTTAAGGCCAGGACGAGATGGGGCACTGAAGCTTTCTTT.

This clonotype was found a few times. The CDR3 region is CASSSGGKSNQPQHF. DNA of the CDR3: TGTGCCAGCAGTTCTGGGGGCAAGAGCAATCAGCCCCAGCATTTT. This chain uses TRBV12-3 or TRBV12-4 with TRBJ1-5, with a possible D match to TRBD1 (6 bases). CDR3 length: 15 amino acids. V was trimmed by 4 bases and J by 1 base, leaving 11 bases between them.

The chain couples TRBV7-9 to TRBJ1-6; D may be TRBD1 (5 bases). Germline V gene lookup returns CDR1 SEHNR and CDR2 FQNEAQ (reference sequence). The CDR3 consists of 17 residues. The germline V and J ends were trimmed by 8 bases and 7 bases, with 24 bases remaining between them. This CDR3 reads CASVATTGANSNSPLHF. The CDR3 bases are TGTGCCAGCGTTGCTACCACAGGCGCCAATTCCAATTCACCCCTCCACTTT.

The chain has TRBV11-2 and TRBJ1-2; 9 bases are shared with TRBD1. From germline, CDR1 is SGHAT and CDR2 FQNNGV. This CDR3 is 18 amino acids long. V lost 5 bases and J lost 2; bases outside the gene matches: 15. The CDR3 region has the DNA TGTGCCAGCAGCGAACCCCCGGGACAGGGTATCGGAAACTATGGCTACACCTTC. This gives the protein CASSEPPGQGIGNYGYTF.

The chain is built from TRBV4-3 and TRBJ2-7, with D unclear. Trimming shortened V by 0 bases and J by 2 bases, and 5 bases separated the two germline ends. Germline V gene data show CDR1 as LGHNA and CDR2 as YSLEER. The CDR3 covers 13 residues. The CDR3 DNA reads TGCGCCAGCAGCCAAGACAGGACCTACGAGCAGTACGTC. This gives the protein CASSQDRTYEQYV.

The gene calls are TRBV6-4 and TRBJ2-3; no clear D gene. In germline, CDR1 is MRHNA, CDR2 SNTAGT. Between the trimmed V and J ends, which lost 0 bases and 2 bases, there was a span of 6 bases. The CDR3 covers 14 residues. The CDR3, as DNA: TGTGCCAGCAGTGACTCGAGGTACACAGATACGCAGTATTTT. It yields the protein CASSDSRYTDTQYF.

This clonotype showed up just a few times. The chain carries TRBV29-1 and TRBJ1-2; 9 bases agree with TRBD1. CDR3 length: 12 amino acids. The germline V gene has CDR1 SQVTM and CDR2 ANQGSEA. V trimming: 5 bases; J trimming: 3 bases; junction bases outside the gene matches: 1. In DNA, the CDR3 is TGCAGCGTTCGGACAGGGGACTATGGCTACACCTTC. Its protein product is CSVRTGDYGYTF.

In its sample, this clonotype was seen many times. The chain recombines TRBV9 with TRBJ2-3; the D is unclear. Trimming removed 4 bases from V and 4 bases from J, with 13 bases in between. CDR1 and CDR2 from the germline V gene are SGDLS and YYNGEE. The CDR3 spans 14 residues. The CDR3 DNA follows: TGTGCCAGCAGCCCCGATGGGCAGGCAGATACGCAGTATTTT. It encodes CASSPDGQADTQYF.

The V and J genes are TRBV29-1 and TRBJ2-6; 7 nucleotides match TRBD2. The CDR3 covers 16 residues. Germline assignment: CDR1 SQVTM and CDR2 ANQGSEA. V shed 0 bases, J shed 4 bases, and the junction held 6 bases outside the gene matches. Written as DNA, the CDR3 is TGCAGCGTTGAAGATCCGGGAGGAACCGGGGCCAACGTCCTGACTTTC. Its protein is CSVEDPGGTGANVLTF.

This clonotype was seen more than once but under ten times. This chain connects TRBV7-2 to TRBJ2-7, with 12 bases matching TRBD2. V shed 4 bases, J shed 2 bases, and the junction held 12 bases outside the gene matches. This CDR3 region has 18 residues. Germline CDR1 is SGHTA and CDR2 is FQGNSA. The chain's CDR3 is CASSSPAIRLAGAYEQYF. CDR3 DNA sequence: TGTGCCAGCAGCTCACCCGCAATAAGACTAGCGGGGGCCTACGAGCAGTACTTC.

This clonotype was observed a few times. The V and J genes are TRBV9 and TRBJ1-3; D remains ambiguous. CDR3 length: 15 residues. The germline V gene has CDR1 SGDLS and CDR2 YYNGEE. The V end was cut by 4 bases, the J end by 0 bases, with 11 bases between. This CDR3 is CASSSDGYSGNTIYF. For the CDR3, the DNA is TGTGCCAGCAGCTCAGACGGATACTCTGGAAACACCATATATTTT.

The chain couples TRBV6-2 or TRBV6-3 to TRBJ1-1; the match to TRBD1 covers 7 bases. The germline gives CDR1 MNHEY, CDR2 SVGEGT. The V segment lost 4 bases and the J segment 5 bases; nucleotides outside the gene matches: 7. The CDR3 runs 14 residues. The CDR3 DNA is TGTGCCAGCAGTTCTCCGGGACAGAAAACTGAAGCTTTCTTT. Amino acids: CASSSPGQKTEAFF.

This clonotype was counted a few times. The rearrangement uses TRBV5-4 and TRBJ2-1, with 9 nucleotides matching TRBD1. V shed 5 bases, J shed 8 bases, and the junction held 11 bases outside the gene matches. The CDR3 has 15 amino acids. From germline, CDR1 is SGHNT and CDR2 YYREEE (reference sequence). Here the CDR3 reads CASSRAGTGSDEQFF. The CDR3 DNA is TGTGCCAGCAGTCGCGCCGGGACAGGGAGTGATGAGCAGTTCTTC. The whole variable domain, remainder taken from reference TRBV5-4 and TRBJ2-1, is ETGVTQSPTHLIKTRGQQVTLRCSSQSGHNTVSWYQQALGQGPQFIFQYYREEENGRGNFPPRFSGLQFPNYSSELNVNALELDDSALYLCASSRAGTGSDEQFFGPGTRLTVL.

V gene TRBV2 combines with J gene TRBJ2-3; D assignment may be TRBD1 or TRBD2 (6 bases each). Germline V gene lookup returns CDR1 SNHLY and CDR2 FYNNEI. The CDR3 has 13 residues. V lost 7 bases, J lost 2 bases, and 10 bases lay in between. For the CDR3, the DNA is TGTGCCAGCATCGGGGGCAACACAGATACGCAGTATTTT. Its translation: CASIGGNTDTQYF.

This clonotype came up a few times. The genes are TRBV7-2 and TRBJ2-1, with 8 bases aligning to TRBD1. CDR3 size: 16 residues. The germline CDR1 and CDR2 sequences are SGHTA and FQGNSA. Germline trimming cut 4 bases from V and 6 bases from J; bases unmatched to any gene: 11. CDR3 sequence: CASSSITGGRGNEQFF. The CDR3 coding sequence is TGTGCCAGCAGCTCAATAACAGGGGGTAGGGGCAATGAGCAGTTCTTC.

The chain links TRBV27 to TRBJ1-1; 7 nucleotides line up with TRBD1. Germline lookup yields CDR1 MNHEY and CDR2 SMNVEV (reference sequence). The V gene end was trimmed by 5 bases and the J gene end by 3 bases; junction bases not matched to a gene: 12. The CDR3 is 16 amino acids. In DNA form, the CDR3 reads TGTGCCAGCAGTATCGACAGGGAAAATTGGTACACTGAAGCTTTCTTT. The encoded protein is CASSIDRENWYTEAFF.

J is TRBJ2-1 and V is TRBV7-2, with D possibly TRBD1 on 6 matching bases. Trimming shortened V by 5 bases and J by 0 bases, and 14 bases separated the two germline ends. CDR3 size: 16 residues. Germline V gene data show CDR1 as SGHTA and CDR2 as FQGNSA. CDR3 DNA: TGTGCCAGCAGCGTTCGACAGGCCAGCTCCTACAATGAGCAGTTCTTC. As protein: CASSVRQASSYNEQFF.

The CDR3, as DNA: TGTGCCAGTAGTAAACGAGCGCTCTCACAAGAGACCCAGTACTTC. It specifies CASSKRALSQETQYF. This sequence joins TRBV19 and TRBJ2-5, with no clear D. This CDR3 is built from 15 residues. The germline gives CDR1 LNHDA, CDR2 SQIVND (reference sequence). V was shortened by 4 bases and J by 2 bases, with 14 bases between the two germline ends. The entire variable domain, with the rest obtained from reference TRBV19 and TRBJ2-5, is as follows: DGGITQSPKYLFRKEGQNVTLSCEQNLNHDAMYWYRQDPGQGLRLIYYSQIVNDFQKGDIAEGYSVSREKKESFPLTVTSAQKNPTAFYLCASSKRALSQETQYFGPGTRLLVL.